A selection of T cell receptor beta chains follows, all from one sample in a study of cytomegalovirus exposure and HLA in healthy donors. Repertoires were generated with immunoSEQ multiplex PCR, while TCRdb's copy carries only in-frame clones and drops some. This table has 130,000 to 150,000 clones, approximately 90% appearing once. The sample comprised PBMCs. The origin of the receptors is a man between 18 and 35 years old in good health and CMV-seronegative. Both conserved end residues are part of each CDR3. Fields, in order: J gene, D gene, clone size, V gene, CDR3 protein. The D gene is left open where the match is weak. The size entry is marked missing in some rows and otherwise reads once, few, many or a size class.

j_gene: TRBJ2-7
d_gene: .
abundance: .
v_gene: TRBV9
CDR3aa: CASSDRPNFSYEQYF

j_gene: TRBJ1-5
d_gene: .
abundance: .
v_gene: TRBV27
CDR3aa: CASSPLGGNQPQHF

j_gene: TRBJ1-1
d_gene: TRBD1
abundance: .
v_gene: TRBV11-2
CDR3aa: CASSFSRTGATEAFF

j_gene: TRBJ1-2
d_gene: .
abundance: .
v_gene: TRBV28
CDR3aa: CASSPRTPRGYGYTF

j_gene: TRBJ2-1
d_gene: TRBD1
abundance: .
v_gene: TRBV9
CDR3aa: CASTRETGTGNEQFF

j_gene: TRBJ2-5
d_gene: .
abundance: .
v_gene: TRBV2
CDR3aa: CASSGGRGYQETQYF

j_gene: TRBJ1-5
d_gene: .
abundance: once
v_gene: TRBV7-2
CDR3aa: CASSRGQYSNQPQHF

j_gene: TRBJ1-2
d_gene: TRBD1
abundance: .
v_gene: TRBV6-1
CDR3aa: CASSEETGGGYGYTF

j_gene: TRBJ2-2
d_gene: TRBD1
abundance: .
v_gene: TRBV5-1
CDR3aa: CASSPGTGVTGELFF

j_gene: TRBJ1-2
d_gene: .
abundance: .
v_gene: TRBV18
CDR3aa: CASSPWDTNYGYTF

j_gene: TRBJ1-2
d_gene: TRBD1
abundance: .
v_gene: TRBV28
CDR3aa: CASSSQGAGGYTF

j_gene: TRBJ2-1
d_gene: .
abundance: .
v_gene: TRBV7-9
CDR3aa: CASSFYGSSNNEQFF

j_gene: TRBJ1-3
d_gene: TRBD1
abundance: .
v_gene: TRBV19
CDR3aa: CASSLSTGMTGNTIYF

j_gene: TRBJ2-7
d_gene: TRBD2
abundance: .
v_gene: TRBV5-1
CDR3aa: CASSLLVAGDEQYF

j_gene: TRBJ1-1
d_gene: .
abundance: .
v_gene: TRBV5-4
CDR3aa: CASSFDGDTEAFF

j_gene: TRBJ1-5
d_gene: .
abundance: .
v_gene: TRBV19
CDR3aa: CASSYRGVGNQPQHF

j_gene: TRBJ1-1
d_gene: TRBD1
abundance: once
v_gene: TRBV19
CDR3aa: CASRPGQARNTEAFF

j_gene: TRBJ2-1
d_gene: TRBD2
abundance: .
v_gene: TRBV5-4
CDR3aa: CASSSKRGGRNEQFF

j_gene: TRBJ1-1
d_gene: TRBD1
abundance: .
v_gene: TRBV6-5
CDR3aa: CASSPRQGMNTEAFF

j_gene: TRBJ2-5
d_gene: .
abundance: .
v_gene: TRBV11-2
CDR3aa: CASSSSSLARSQETQYF

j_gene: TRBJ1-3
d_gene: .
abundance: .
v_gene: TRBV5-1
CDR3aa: CASSLTDGTGNTIYF

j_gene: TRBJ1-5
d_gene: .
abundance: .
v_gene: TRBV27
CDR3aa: CASSLWGDNQPQHF

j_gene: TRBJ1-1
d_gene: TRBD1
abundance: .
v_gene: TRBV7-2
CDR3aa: CASFNRGPDTEAFF

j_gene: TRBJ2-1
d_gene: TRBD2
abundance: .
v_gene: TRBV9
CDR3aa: CASSGTSGLYNEQFF

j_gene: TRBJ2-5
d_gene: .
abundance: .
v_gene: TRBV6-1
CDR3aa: CASASGEYQETQYF

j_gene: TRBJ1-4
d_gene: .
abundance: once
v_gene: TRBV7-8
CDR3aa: CASSLEHRVATNEKLFF

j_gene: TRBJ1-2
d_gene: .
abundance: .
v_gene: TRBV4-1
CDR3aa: CASSQTQNYGYTF

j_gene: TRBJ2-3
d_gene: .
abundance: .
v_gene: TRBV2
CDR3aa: CASRGTPSTDTQYF

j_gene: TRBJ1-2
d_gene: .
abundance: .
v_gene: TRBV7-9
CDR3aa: CASSSRTSTNYGYTF

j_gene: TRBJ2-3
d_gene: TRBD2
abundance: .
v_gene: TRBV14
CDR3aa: CASSPLAGADTQYF

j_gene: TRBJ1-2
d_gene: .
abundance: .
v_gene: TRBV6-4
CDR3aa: CASRDQGKGSGGYTF

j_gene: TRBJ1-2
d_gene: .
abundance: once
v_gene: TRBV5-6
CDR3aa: CASSLALARIYGYTF

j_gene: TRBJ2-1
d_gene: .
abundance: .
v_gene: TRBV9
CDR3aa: CASSVAWRAPYNEQFF